Listed below are T cell receptor beta chains from one sample, sequenced in a study of T cell repertoires in aging, cancer and after chemotherapy. TCRdb passed the multiplex PCR reads through MiXCR, listing each CDR3 protein once. Seen here are about 12,000 distinct CDR3 sequences, 31% observed once, and the top ten hold around 10%. Material for sequencing was blood. The receptors were sampled from a human donor in good health. The donor label of this sample is uncertain. Each CDR3 is given with its conserved first and last residue. The order of the fields is J gene, D gene, clone size, V gene, CDR3 DNA, CDR3 protein. The D gene is left open where the match is weak. Clone size appears in some rows only: once, few, many, or a class for an expanded clone.

j_gene: TRBJ2-1
d_gene: -
abundance: -
v_gene: TRBV6-1
CDR3nt: TGTGCCAGCAGGCGGGACTCCCGGTGGGAGCAGTTCTTC
CDR3aa: CASRRDSRWEQFF

j_gene: TRBJ2-5
d_gene: TRBD2
abundance: -
v_gene: TRBV30
CDR3nt: TGTGCCTGGGAGCGGGGGGGCATCCAAGAGACCCAGTACTTC
CDR3aa: CAWERGGIQETQYF

j_gene: TRBJ1-2
d_gene: -
abundance: medium-sized
v_gene: TRBV6-5
CDR3nt: TGTGCCAGCACCGCGACGGCTAACTATGGCTACACCTTC
CDR3aa: CASTATANYGYTF

j_gene: TRBJ2-7
d_gene: TRBD2
abundance: -
v_gene: TRBV14
CDR3nt: TGTGCCAGCAGCCAAGTCGGACTAGTTAGGGAGCAGTACTTC
CDR3aa: CASSQVGLVREQYF

j_gene: TRBJ2-6
d_gene: -
abundance: -
v_gene: TRBV6-1
CDR3nt: TGTGCCAGCAGGGAGCCAGGGGCTGGGGCCAACGTCCTGACTTTC
CDR3aa: CASREPGAGANVLTF

j_gene: TRBJ2-7
d_gene: TRBD1
abundance: few
v_gene: TRBV27
CDR3nt: TGTGCCAGCAGTTTGTCCGGGACAGGGTCGGGAGAGCAGTACTTC
CDR3aa: CASSLSGTGSGEQYF

j_gene: TRBJ2-2
d_gene: TRBD2
abundance: -
v_gene: TRBV6-1
CDR3nt: TGTGCCAGCAGTGACACGGCGGGGGGGAGCACCGGGGAGCTGTTTTTT
CDR3aa: CASSDTAGGSTGELFF

j_gene: TRBJ2-1
d_gene: TRBD2
abundance: few
v_gene: TRBV10-3
CDR3nt: TGTGCCATCAGTAATAGACCGACTAGCGGGGGTGATGAGCAGTTCTTC
CDR3aa: CAISNRPTSGGDEQFF

j_gene: TRBJ2-2
d_gene: -
abundance: few
v_gene: TRBV19
CDR3nt: TGTGCCAGTAGTAGTTCCCGGGGGCCCAACACCGGGGAGCTGTTTTTT
CDR3aa: CASSSSRGPNTGELFF

j_gene: TRBJ1-2
d_gene: -
abundance: few
v_gene: TRBV12-3/TRBV12-4
CDR3nt: TGTGCCAGCAGTACGAATATGGGGCTCTTAAATAGCTACACCTTC
CDR3aa: CASSTNMGLLNSYTF

j_gene: TRBJ2-3
d_gene: -
abundance: -
v_gene: TRBV6-6
CDR3nt: TGTGCCAGCACTGGCTACACAGATACGCAGTATTTT
CDR3aa: CASTGYTDTQYF

j_gene: TRBJ2-4
d_gene: -
abundance: -
v_gene: TRBV19
CDR3nt: TGTGCCAGTAGTATAGCGGCCGGGGAAAACATTCAGTACTTC
CDR3aa: CASSIAAGENIQYF

j_gene: TRBJ1-4
d_gene: -
abundance: -
v_gene: TRBV10-3
CDR3nt: TGTGCCATCAGTGAGGGTAGGGAAAAACTGTTTTTT
CDR3aa: CAISEGREKLFF

j_gene: TRBJ2-3
d_gene: TRBD2
abundance: -
v_gene: TRBV5-5
CDR3nt: TGTGCCAGCAGCTGGAGCGGGGGGGCAGGGGATACGCAGTATTTT
CDR3aa: CASSWSGGAGDTQYF

j_gene: TRBJ2-5
d_gene: -
abundance: -
v_gene: TRBV13
CDR3nt: TGTGCCACCAGTTACTTGGGGGCCCGCGCTGATAGGACCCAGTACTTC
CDR3aa: CATSYLGARADRTQYF

j_gene: TRBJ1-2
d_gene: -
abundance: few
v_gene: TRBV7-5
CDR3nt: TGTATCTTACTACAGGGGGCGTGTGGCTATGGCTACACCTTC
CDR3aa: CILLQGACGYGYTF